Listed below are T cell receptor beta chains from one sample, sequenced in a study of cytotoxic CD8 clonotypes in ibrutinib-treated CLL. Measured with immunoSEQ multiplex PCR; TCRdb has only the in-frame clones, and not every one. The profile shows some 150,000 clones, around three quarters of them singletons. Source: PBMCs, taken after 12 months of ibrutinib treatment. All receptors come from a human donor with chronic lymphocytic leukemia. Both conserved end residues are part of each CDR3. The D gene is left open where the match is weak. The size of a clone is reported for some rows only, either as once, few or many, or as a class for expanded clones.

clone_size	v_call	d_call	j_call	cdr3_nt	cdr3_aa
once	TRBV15	NA	TRBJ2-2	TGTGCCTCCTACGGGGCCGGGGAGCTGTTTTTT	CASYGAGELFF
few	TRBV30	NA	TRBJ1-1	TGTGCCTGGAGTGTAGGGGGGGCCTCAAAAGCTTTCTTT	CAWSVGGASKAFF
NA	TRBV5-1	NA	TRBJ2-7	TGCGCCAGCAGCCAGGGGACATTCTACGAGCAGTACTTC	CASSQGTFYEQYF
few	TRBV6-1	TRBD1	TRBJ1-2	TGTGCCAGCAGTGAATTGGGGCAGGGGGCAAACGGCTACACCTTC	CASSELGQGANGYTF
NA	TRBV2	NA	TRBJ2-7	TGTGCCAGCAGTGACGTGACAGGAATTTCCTACGAGCAGTACTTC	CASSDVTGISYEQYF
NA	TRBV27	NA	TRBJ1-3	TGTGCCAGCAGTTTACGGGGTACTGGAAACACCATATATTTT	CASSLRGTGNTIYF
once	TRBV27	TRBD1	TRBJ2-7	TGTGCCAGCAGAGCCCCGGGACAGGGGGTGTACGAGCAGTACTTC	CASRAPGQGVYEQYF
NA	TRBV4-1	NA	TRBJ1-6	TGCGCCAGCAGCCACGTTCTGACAATAGATAATTCACCCCTCCACTTT	CASSHVLTIDNSPLHF
once	TRBV30	NA	TRBJ2-1	TGTGCCTGGAGCCGATGGGGCCCCCATGAGCAGTTCTTC	CAWSRWGPHEQFF
NA	TRBV5-1	NA	TRBJ1-5	TGCGCCAGCAGCTTGAGCGGTTATAGCAATCAGCCCCAGCATTTT	CASSLSGYSNQPQHF
NA	TRBV18	NA	TRBJ1-1	TGTGCCAGCTCACCACAGGGGGTAAGCACTGAAGCTTTCTTT	CASSPQGVSTEAFF
once	TRBV7-2	NA	TRBJ2-2	TGTGCCAGCAGCCAGGTCGGGGGAATCGGGGAGCTGTTTTTT	CASSQVGGIGELFF
NA	TRBV30	NA	TRBJ2-7	TGTGCCTGGAGTTCTCAAGACTTCTACGAGCAGTACTTC	CAWSSQDFYEQYF
NA	TRBV7-3	NA	TRBJ2-2	TGTGCCAGCACCCCGACAGGGAACACCGGGGAGCTGTTTTTT	CASTPTGNTGELFF
NA	TRBV30	TRBD2	TRBJ2-3	TGTGCCTGGAGTGCCCTCGGACTGGCGGGAGTGACAGATACGCAGTATTTT	CAWSALGLAGVTDTQYF
NA	TRBV30	NA	TRBJ1-2	TGTGCCTGGAGTTCTGGGGGGACGGTCACTAACTATGGCTACACCTTC	CAWSSGGTVTNYGYTF
NA	TRBV2	NA	TRBJ2-6	TGTGCCAGCAGGGAATATTCTGGGGCCAACGTCCTGACTTTC	CASREYSGANVLTF
NA	TRBV6-5	TRBD1	TRBJ1-5	TGTGCCAGCAGTCAAGAGACAGGGGGCGATCAGCCCCAGCATTTT	CASSQETGGDQPQHF
NA	TRBV28	NA	TRBJ2-7	TGTGCCAGCACTGGGGGTTCCTACGAGCAGTACTTC	CASTGGSYEQYF
NA	TRBV7-6	TRBD1	TRBJ1-6	TGTGCCAGCAGCTTAGGTTCAGGGGGAACTAATTCACCCCTCCACTTT	CASSLGSGGTNSPLHF
NA	TRBV2	NA	TRBJ2-7	TGTGCCAGCAGTATAAATCGAGGGGTCCACGAGCAGTACTTC	CASSINRGVHEQYF
few	TRBV5-1	NA	TRBJ1-1	TGCGCCAGCAGCTCGGTTGGGGGCGTCTCCACTGAAGCTTTCTTT	CASSSVGGVSTEAFF
NA	TRBV7-9	TRBD1	TRBJ1-2	TGTGCCAGCAGCTTAGGGACAGGGAGTGACTATGGCTACACCTTC	CASSLGTGSDYGYTF
NA	TRBV27	NA	TRBJ2-7	TGTGCCAGCAGTTCTACCGGGACCGTCAGCTTTCGGCAGTACTTC	CASSSTGTVSFRQYF
NA	TRBV6-1	NA	TRBJ1-1	TGTGCCAGCAGGGAGGCGATGAACACTGAAGCTTTCTTT	CASREAMNTEAFF
NA	TRBV28	TRBD1	TRBJ1-1	TGTGCCAGCATGGAATGGGACAGGTCGAACACTGAAGCTTTCTTT	CASMEWDRSNTEAFF
few	TRBV30	NA	TRBJ1-6	TGTGCCTGGAGACCCGGCTATAATTCACCCCTCCACTTT	CAWRPGYNSPLHF
many	TRBV6-5	NA	TRBJ1-5	TGTGCCAGCATATACTCTATTTTGGCGAGCAATCAGCCCCAGCATTTT	CASIYSILASNQPQHF
NA	TRBV5-1	NA	TRBJ2-5	TGCGCCAGCAGCTTGGGGTACGGGGAGACCCAGTACTTC	CASSLGYGETQYF
NA	TRBV29-1	NA	TRBJ1-2	TGCAGCGCGAGACTATCCCCTTTCTGGGGCTACACCTTC	CSARLSPFWGYTF
NA	TRBV19	NA	TRBJ1-2	TGTGCCAGTAGCCAGGACTCCCGAGGGGCTAACTATGGCTACACCTTC	CASSQDSRGANYGYTF
NA	TRBV7-6	NA	TRBJ2-7	TGTGCCAGCAGCTTAAGGACAGACACTTCTTACGAGCAGTACTTC	CASSLRTDTSYEQYF
NA	TRBV30	NA	TRBJ2-1	TGTGCCTGGAGTGTTGGCTACAATGAGCAGTTCTTC	CAWSVGYNEQFF
NA	TRBV6-5	NA	TRBJ2-7	TGTGCCAGCAGTTACTCTCGGGAGCAGTACTTC	CASSYSREQYF
NA	TRBV4-2	NA	TRBJ1-5	TGTGCCAGCAGCCAAGACCCAGGGGGCAATCAGCCCCAGCATTTT	CASSQDPGGNQPQHF
NA	TRBV9	NA	TRBJ2-3	TGTGCCAGCAGCGGAAGCGTTGAGCGGGCGAGCACAGATACGCAGTATTTT	CASSGSVERASTDTQYF
NA	TRBV6-5	NA	TRBJ1-5	TGTGCCAGCAGTTACTCGAGCCATAGCAATCAGCCCCAGCATTTT	CASSYSSHSNQPQHF
NA	TRBV19	NA	TRBJ2-3	TGTGCCAGTAGTATAGGTGCGGGGCCCACAGATACGCAGTATTTT	CASSIGAGPTDTQYF
NA	TRBV13	NA	TRBJ1-5	TGTGCCAGCAGCTTGGGGGGGCTTATCAATCAGCCCCAGCATTTT	CASSLGGLINQPQHF
NA	TRBV30	NA	TRBJ2-1	TGTGCCTGGAGTGTTACTGGAGCTGAGCAGTTCTTC	CAWSVTGAEQFF
NA	TRBV6-5	NA	TRBJ2-2	TGTGCCAGCAGTTACCCTGACAGGATTAACACCGGGGAGCTGTTTTTT	CASSYPDRINTGELFF
NA	TRBV9	TRBD1	TRBJ1-2	TGTGCCAGCAGCGTACAGGGGGGAAATGGCTACACCTTC	CASSVQGGNGYTF
NA	TRBV10-3	NA	TRBJ2-2	TGTGCCATCAGTGAGCTCGAGAGGCGCACCGGGGAGCTGTTTTTT	CAISELERRTGELFF
NA	TRBV7-3	NA	TRBJ2-3	TGTGCCAGCAGCCTAGGGGACACCACAGATACGCAGTATTTT	CASSLGDTTDTQYF
NA	TRBV6-5	NA	TRBJ1-4	TGTGCCAGCAGTGTCCACAGGTCCGAAAAACTGTTTTTT	CASSVHRSEKLFF
NA	TRBV6-1	TRBD2	TRBJ2-7	TGTGCCAGCAGTGATCCGGGGGGGCCGCGGTACGAGCAGTACTTC	CASSDPGGPRYEQYF